This T cell receptor beta chain was retrieved from a study of graft-versus-host responses after intestinal transplantation. Study at large: Induction using anti-thymocyte globulin, followed by tacrolimus and steroids for two to four years, was given to all recipients. Whole-study findings and limits: Some GvH clones were seen earlier in gut or blood, suggesting intestinal origin. The presence of high graft-versus-host to host-versus-graft clonal ratios in allografts characterized patients with graft-donor T cell macrochimerism. Peak circulating GvH clone levels tracked with early post-transplant HvG declines.

As for this clone: Its antigen is as yet unknown.

The CDR3 has 14 amino acids. V shed 5 bases and J shed 7 bases, with 15 bases lying between them. Germline-derived CDR1 and CDR2 are SGHVS and FNYEAQ. The data were produced by immunoSEQ multiplex PCR, yet TCRdb's version contains in-frame clones alone and is incomplete. The sample carries tens of thousands of clones, under 95% recorded once. Sequencing was performed on PBMCs, taken about 120 days after intestinal transplantation. This chain joins TRBV7-6 and TRBJ2-1, with no clear D. The source of this sequence is a human patient who received an intestinal transplant, so some T cells may come from the graft donor. Here the CDR3 DNA reads TGTGCCAGCAGCCCCGCCCTCGTGGTGAATGAGCAGTTCTTC. Encoded protein: CASSPALVVNEQFF.